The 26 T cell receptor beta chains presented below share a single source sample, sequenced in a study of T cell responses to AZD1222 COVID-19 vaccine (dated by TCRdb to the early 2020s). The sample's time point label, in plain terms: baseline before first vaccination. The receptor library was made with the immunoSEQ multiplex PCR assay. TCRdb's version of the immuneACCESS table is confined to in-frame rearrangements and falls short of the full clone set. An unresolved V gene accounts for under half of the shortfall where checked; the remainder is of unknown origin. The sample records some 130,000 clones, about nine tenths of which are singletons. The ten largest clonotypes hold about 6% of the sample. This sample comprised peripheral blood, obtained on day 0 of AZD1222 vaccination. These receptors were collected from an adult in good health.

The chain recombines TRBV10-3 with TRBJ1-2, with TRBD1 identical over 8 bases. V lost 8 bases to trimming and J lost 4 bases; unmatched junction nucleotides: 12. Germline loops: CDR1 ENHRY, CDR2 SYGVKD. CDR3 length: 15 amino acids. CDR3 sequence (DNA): TGTGCCATCTGGGGTGGTACAGGGGGTCTCTATGGCTACACCTTC. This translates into CAIWGGTGGLYGYTF.

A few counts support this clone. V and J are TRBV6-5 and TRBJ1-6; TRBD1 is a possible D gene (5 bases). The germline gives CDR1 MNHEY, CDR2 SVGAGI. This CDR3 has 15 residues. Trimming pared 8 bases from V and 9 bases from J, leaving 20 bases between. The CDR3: CASRGTGQRSSPLHF. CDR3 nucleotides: TGTGCCAGCCGCGGGACGGGCCAGAGGAGTTCACCCCTCCACTTT.

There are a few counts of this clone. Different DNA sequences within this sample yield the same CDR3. CDR3 residues: CAWSGDSNQPQHF. The DNA of the CDR3 is TGTGCCTGGAGTGGGGATAGCAATCAGCCCCAGCATTTT. The chain links TRBV30 to TRBJ1-5; D is ambiguous. Trimming shortened V by 1 base and J by 0 bases, and 4 bases separated the two germline ends. From germline, CDR1 is GTSNPN and CDR2 SVGIG (reference sequence). The CDR3 consists of 13 residues.

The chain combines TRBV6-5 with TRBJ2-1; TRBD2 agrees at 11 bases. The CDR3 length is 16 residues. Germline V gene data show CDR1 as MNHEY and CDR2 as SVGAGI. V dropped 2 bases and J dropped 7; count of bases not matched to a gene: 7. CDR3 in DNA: TGTGCCAGCAGTTACCGAACTAGCGGGGGAAGGAATGAGCAGTTCTTC. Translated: CASSYRTSGGRNEQFF.

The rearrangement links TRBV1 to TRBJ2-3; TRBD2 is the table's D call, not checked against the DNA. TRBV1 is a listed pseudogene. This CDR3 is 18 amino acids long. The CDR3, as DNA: TGCACCAGCAGCCAAGAGGGGTTAGCGGGCACTAGCACAGATACGCAGTATTTT. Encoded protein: CTSSQEGLAGTSTDTQYF.

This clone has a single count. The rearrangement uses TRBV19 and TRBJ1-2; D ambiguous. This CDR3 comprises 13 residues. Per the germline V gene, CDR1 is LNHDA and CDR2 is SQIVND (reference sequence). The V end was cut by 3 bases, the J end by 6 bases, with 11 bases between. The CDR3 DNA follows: TGTGCCAGTAGTATGTGGGGAGGAGATGGCTACACCTTC. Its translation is CASSMWGGDGYTF. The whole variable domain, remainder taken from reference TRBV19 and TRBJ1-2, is DGGITQSPKYLFRKEGQNVTLSCEQNLNHDAMYWYRQDPGQGLRLIYYSQIVNDFQKGDIAEGYSVSREKKESFPLTVTSAQKNPTAFYLCASSMWGGDGYTFGSGTRLTVV.

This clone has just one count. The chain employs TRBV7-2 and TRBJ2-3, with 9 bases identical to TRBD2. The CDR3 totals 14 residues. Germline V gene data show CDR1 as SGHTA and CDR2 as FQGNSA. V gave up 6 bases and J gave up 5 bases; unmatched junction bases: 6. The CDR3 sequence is CASSRGGAGDTQYF. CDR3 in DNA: TGTGCCAGCAGTCGCGGGGGGGCAGGAGATACGCAGTATTTT.

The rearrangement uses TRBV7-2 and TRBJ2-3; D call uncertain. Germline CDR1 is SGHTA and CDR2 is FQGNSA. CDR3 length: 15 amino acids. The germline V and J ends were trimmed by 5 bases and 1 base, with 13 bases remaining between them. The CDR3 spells CASSLGRTRTDTQYF. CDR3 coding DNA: TGTGCCAGCAGCCTAGGACGGACCCGCACAGATACGCAGTATTTT.

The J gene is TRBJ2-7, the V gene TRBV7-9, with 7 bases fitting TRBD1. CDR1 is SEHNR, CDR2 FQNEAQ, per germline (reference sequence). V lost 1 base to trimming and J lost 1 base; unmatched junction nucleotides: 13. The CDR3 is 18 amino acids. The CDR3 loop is CASSLVGRGTAASYEQYF. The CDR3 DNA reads TGTGCCAGCAGCTTAGTCGGAAGAGGGACAGCGGCTTCCTACGAGCAGTACTTC.

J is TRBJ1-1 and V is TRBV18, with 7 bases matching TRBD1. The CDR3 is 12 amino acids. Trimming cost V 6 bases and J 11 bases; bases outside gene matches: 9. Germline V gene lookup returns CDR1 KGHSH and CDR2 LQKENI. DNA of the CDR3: TGTGCCAGCTCCCCAGACAGGGAAGGGGCTTTCTTT. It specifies CASSPDREGAFF.

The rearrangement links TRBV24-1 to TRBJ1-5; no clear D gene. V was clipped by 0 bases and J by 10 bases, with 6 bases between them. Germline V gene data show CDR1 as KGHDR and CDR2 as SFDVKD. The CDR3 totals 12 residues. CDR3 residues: CATSDLGDPQHF. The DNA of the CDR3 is TGTGCCACCAGTGATTTGGGCGATCCCCAGCATTTT.

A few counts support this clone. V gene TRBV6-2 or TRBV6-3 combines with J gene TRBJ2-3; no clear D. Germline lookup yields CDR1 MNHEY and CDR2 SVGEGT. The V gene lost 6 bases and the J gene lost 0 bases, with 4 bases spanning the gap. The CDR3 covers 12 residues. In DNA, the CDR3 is TGTGCCAGCAGCGAGAGCACAGATACGCAGTATTTT. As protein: CASSESTDTQYF.

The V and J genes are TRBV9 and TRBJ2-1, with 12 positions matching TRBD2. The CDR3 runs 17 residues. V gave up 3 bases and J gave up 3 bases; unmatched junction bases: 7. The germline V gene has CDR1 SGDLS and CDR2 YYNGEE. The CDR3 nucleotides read TGTGCCAGCAGCGGCCTACTAGCGGGGGGACTCTACAATGAGCAGTTCTTC. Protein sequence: CASSGLLAGGLYNEQFF.

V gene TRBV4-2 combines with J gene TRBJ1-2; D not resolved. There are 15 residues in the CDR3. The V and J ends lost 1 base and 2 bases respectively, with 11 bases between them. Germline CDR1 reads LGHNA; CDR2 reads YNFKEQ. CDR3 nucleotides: TGTGCCAGCAGCCAAGGGGGAGATTCCAACTATGGCTACACCTTC. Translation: CASSQGGDSNYGYTF.

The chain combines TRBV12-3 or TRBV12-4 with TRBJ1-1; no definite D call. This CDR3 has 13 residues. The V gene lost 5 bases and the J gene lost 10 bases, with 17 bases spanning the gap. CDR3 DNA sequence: TGTGCCAGCAGTCCTACACCCACCTACGCAGCTTTCTTT. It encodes CASSPTPTYAAFF.

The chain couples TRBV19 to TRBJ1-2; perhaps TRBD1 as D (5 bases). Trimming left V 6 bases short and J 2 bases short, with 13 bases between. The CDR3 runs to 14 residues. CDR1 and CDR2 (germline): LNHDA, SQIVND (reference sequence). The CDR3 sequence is CASRLGRGNYGYTF. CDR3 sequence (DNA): TGTGCCAGTAGATTGGGGCGCGGGAACTATGGCTACACCTTC.

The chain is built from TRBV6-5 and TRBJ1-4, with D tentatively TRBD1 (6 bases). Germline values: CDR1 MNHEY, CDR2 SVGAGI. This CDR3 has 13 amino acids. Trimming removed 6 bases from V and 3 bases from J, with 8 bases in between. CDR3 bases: TGTGCCAGCAGGGACAGCTCTAATGAAAAACTGTTTTTT. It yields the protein CASRDSSNEKLFF.

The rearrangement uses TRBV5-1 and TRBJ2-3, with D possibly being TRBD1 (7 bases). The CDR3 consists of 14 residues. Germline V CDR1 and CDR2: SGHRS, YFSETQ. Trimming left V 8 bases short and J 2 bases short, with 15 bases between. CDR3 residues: CASVDRDSTDTQYF. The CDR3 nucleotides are TGCGCCAGTGTAGACAGGGACTCCACAGATACGCAGTATTTT. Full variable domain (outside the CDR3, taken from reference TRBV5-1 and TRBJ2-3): KAGVTQTPRYLIKTRGQQVTLSCSPISGHRSVSWYQQTPGQGLQFLFEYFSETQRNKGNFPGRFSGRQFSNSRSEMNVSTLELGDSALYLCASVDRDSTDTQYFGPGTRLTVL.

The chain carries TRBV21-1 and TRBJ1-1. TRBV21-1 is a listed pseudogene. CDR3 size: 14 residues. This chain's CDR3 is CASSPPPDGGGAFF. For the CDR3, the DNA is TGTGCCAGCAGCCCCCCCCCTGATGGGGGGGGAGCTTTCTTT.

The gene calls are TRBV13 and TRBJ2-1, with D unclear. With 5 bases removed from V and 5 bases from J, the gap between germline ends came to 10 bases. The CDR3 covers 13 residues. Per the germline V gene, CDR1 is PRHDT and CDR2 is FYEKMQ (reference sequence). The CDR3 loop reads CASSGMVHNEQFF. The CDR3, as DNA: TGTGCCAGCAGCGGCATGGTCCACAATGAGCAGTTCTTC.

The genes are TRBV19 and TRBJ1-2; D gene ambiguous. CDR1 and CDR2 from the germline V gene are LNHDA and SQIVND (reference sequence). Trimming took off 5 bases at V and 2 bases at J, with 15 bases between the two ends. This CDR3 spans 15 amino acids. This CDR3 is CASSWPSSGNYGYTF. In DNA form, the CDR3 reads TGTGCCAGTAGTTGGCCAAGTTCGGGGAACTATGGCTACACCTTC. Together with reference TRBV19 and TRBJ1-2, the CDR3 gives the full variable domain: DGGITQSPKYLFRKEGQNVTLSCEQNLNHDAMYWYRQDPGQGLRLIYYSQIVNDFQKGDIAEGYSVSREKKESFPLTVTSAQKNPTAFYLCASSWPSSGNYGYTFGSGTRLTVV.

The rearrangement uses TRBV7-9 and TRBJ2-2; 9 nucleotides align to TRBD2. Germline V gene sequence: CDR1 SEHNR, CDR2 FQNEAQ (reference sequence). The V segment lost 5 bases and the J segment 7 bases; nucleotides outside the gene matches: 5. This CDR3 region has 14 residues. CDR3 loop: CASSAGTSYGELFF. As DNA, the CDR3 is TGTGCCAGCAGCGCCGGGACTAGCTACGGGGAGCTGTTTTTT.

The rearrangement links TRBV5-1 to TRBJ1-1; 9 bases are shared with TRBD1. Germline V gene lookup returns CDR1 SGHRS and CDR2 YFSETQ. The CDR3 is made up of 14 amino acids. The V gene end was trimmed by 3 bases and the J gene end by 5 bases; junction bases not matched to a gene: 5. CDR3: CASSWTGVRTEAFF. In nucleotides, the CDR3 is TGCGCCAGCAGCTGGACAGGGGTTCGGACTGAAGCTTTCTTT.

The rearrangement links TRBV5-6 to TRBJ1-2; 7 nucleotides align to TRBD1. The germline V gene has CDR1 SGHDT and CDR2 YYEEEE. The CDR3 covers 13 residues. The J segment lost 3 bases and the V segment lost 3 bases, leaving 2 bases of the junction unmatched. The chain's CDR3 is CASSSQGHYGYTF. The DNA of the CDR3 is TGTGCCAGCAGCTCACAGGGGCACTATGGCTACACCTTC.

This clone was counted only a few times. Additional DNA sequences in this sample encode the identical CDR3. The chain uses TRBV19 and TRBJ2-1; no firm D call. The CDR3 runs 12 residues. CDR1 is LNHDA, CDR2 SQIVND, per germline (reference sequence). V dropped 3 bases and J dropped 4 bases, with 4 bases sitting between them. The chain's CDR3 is CASSIPYNEQFF. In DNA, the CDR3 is TGTGCCAGTAGTATTCCGTACAATGAGCAGTTCTTC.

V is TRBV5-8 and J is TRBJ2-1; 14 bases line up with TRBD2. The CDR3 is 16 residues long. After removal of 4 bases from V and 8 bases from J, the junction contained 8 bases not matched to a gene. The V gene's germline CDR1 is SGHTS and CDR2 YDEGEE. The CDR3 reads CASSGTVTSGGDEQFF. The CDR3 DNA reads TGTGCCAGCAGCGGGACAGTGACTAGCGGGGGGGATGAGCAGTTCTTC.